A single sample gave rise to the 5 T cell receptor beta chains below, sequenced in a study of human T cells and chemical hapten exposure. TCRdb reanalysed the RACE reads using MiXCR and keeps one entry per CDR3 protein. The sample lists 150,000 to 200,000 distinct CDR3 sequences, 13% to 15% occurring once. Time point reported: patch test 1, 2 weeks after DPC sensitization. Treatment described: therapeutic diphenylcyclopropenone sensitization with weekly scalp DPC. Sequences were derived from whole blood, sampled in connection with sensitization to the hapten diphenylcyclopropenone (DPC). All receptors come from a woman between 25 and 40 years old with alopecia areata. Some clones in this sample may be carry-over from other donors' samples.

This chain joins TRBV11-3 and TRBJ1-1; 9 bases are shared with TRBD1. V lost 4 bases, J lost 6 bases, and 9 bases stayed unmatched. The CDR3 contains 15 residues. Per germline, CDR1 SGHNT and CDR2 YENEEA. CDR3 sequence: CASSSPGQGLPEAFF. CDR3 coding DNA: TGTGCCAGCAGCTCGCCGGGACAGGGTTTGCCTGAAGCTTTCTTT.

This sequence joins TRBV12-3 or TRBV12-4 and TRBJ2-4; a weak D match, TRBD2 (6 bases). This CDR3 spans 13 amino acids. Trimming removed 6 bases from V and 4 bases from J, with 10 bases in between. The CDR3 here is CASSRAGKNIQYF. CDR3 DNA: TGTGCCAGCAGCCGCGCGGGGAAAAACATTCAGTACTTC.

The table lists this clonotype with many counts. The chain links TRBV11-2 to TRBJ2-1, with 9 bases lining up with TRBD1. Germline V gene data show CDR1 as SGHAT and CDR2 as FQNNGV. J lost 9 bases, V lost 1 base, and 13 bases had no gene match. The CDR3 loop spans 17 amino acids. CDR3 sequence (DNA): TGTGCCAGCAGCTTAGGGGCGACAGGGGGTACCTATGGTGAGCAGTTCTTC. Its translation: CASSLGATGGTYGEQFF.

The chain joins TRBV6-1 to TRBJ1-2, with D unresolved. This CDR3 spans 14 amino acids. Trimming cost V 1 base and J 3 bases, with 9 bases left between them. CDR1 is MNHNS, CDR2 SASEGT, per germline. The CDR3 DNA sequence: TGTGCCAGCAGTGAAGGGACGCAATACTATGGCTACACCTTC. Its protein product is CASSEGTQYYGYTF.

This chain joins TRBV9 and TRBJ2-7, with a weak D call TRBD2 (5 bases). The CDR3 consists of 14 residues. Germline values: CDR1 SGDLS, CDR2 YYNGEE. Trimming stripped 4 bases from V and 0 bases from J, with 11 bases between. Written as DNA, the CDR3 is TGTGCCAGCAGCCACCCGGACTTCTCCTACGAGCAGTACTTC. This translates into CASSHPDFSYEQYF.